These 24 T cell receptor beta chains were all obtained from the same sample, sequenced in a study of blood T cell repertoires in COVID-19. Clones were read by immunoSEQ multiplex PCR, and TCRdb kept only the in-frame ones, dropping some. Of roughly 90,000 clones listed, approximately 88% are singletons. The material sequenced was peripheral blood. The receptors come from an elderly woman with active or convalescent COVID-19.

The J gene is TRBJ1-1, the V gene TRBV19; 7 bases are a match to TRBD1. The CDR3 runs to 14 residues. V was pared by 3 bases and J by 1 base, with 2 bases of the junction left unmatched. In germline, CDR1 is LNHDA, CDR2 SQIVND (reference sequence). The CDR3 reads CASSIPGGNTEAFF. In DNA, the CDR3 is TGTGCCAGTAGTATCCCAGGGGGGAACACTGAAGCTTTCTTT.

This clone was recorded many times. The CDR3 protein is CASSQEPGGNTIYF. Here the CDR3 DNA reads TGCGCCAGCAGCCAAGAACCGGGAGGAAACACCATATATTTT. The rearrangement links TRBV4-3 to TRBJ1-3; D not certain. This CDR3 has 14 amino acids. The germline gives CDR1 LGHNA, CDR2 YSLEER. V was pared by 0 bases and J by 4 bases, with 7 bases between.

V is TRBV30 and J is TRBJ2-7, with D tentatively TRBD1 (6 bases). V lost 2 bases and J lost 3, with 14 bases in between. This CDR3 has 14 residues. Germline V gene data show CDR1 as GTSNPN and CDR2 as SVGIG (reference sequence). The CDR3 is CAWSKGTPYYEQYF. The CDR3 DNA reads as TGTGCCTGGAGTAAAGGGACACCCTACTACGAGCAGTACTTC.

The gene calls are TRBV5-1 and TRBJ2-5, with TRBD1 identical over 7 bases. CDR1 is SGHRS and CDR2 is YFSETQ in the germline V gene. V lost 2 bases and J lost 1; bases outside the gene matches: 8. The CDR3 covers 16 residues. CDR3 region: CASSFDRVGVQETQYF. For the CDR3, the DNA is TGCGCCAGCAGCTTCGACAGGGTTGGGGTCCAAGAGACCCAGTACTTC.

V gene TRBV9 combines with J gene TRBJ2-3; D not resolved. Germline loops: CDR1 SGDLS, CDR2 YYNGEE. The V end lost 0 bases, the J end lost 4 bases, and 6 bases lay between the germline ends. The CDR3 is 13 residues long. In DNA form, the CDR3 reads TGTGCCAGCAGCGTAGGCTGGCCAGATACGCAGTATTTT. This codes for CASSVGWPDTQYF.

This rearrangement joins TRBV11-3 to TRBJ2-1; 9 bases match TRBD2. In germline, CDR1 is SGHNT, CDR2 YENEEA. V shed 1 base and J 8 bases; nucleotides not matched to a gene: 6. CDR3 length equals 15 residues. The CDR3 DNA reads as TGTGCCAGCAGCTTAGGAGGCGGGGGGGCCTATGAGCAGTTCTTC. Encoded protein: CASSLGGGGAYEQFF.

This chain joins TRBV5-1 and TRBJ1-6; 8 nucleotides match TRBD1. CDR1 is SGHRS and CDR2 is YFSETQ in the germline V gene. V lost 3 bases, J lost 10 bases, and 12 bases stayed unmatched. The CDR3 loop spans 16 amino acids. The CDR3 nucleotides read TGCGCCAGCAGCTCGGACCCGGACAGGGTCAGATCACCCCTCCACTTT. It translates to CASSSDPDRVRSPLHF.

The genes are TRBV5-1 and TRBJ2-7, with 7 bases lining up with TRBD1. The V gene end was trimmed by 0 bases and the J gene end by 9 bases; junction bases not matched to a gene: 12. Germline values: CDR1 SGHRS, CDR2 YFSETQ. This CDR3 is built from 15 residues. The CDR3 DNA reads as TGCGCCAGCAGCTTGGTCGACGCCACTGCAGGGGGGCAGTACTTC. It encodes CASSLVDATAGGQYF.

The chain has TRBV28 and TRBJ1-4; TRBD1 matches 8 bases. The CDR3 has 16 residues. The germline gives CDR1 MDHEN, CDR2 SYDVKM. Losses at the gene ends were 10 bases for V and 1 base for J; bases not matched to a gene: 11. The CDR3, as DNA: TGTGCCACACAGGGGGTTGAAGTGCAAACTAATGAAAAACTGTTTTTT. As protein: CATQGVEVQTNEKLFF.

This clone came up a few times. The chain is built from TRBV4-3 and TRBJ2-2, with 7 positions matching TRBD2. This CDR3 spans 18 amino acids. V shed 0 bases, J shed 4 bases, and the junction held 11 bases outside the gene matches. Germline-derived CDR1 and CDR2 are LGHNA and YSLEER. The CDR3 region has the DNA TGCGCCAGCAGCCAAGACCGCCGAGCGGGGATTAGCACCGGGGAGCTGTTTTTT. Its translation is CASSQDRRAGISTGELFF.

The chain joins TRBV28 to TRBJ2-3; the D gene is possibly TRBD1 (9 bases). The CDR3 contains 17 residues. Germline CDR1 is MDHEN and CDR2 is SYDVKM. V was cut by 7 bases and J by 8 bases, with 28 bases left in between. The CDR3 sequence is CASNLAGGQGPGGTQYF. CDR3 nucleotide sequence: TGTGCCAGCAATCTTGCGGGGGGACAGGGACCCGGGGGTACGCAGTATTTT.

This clone was counted only a few times. The J gene is TRBJ2-1, the V gene TRBV3-1 (or the pseudogene TRBV3-2), with 11 bases aligning to TRBD2. Losses at the gene ends were 3 bases for V and 8 bases for J; bases not matched to a gene: 6. The CDR3 runs to 15 residues. The germline V gene encodes CDR1 LGHDT and CDR2 YNNKEL (reference sequence). The CDR3 is CASSHVAGGRYEQFF. The CDR3 DNA follows: TGTGCCAGCAGCCACGTAGCGGGAGGGCGCTATGAGCAGTTCTTC.

This clone was counted once. V and J are TRBV7-2 and TRBJ1-1; 7 nucleotides align to TRBD1. Unmatched junction bases numbered 5, after V lost 1 base and J lost 9 bases. The CDR3 runs 13 residues. Germline CDR1 SGHTA, CDR2 FQGNSA. The CDR3 bases are TGTGCCAGCAGCTTAGGACAGGGCGTAAAAGCTTTCTTT. Translation: CASSLGQGVKAFF.

V is TRBV11-3 and J is TRBJ2-2, with D possibly matching TRBD2 (5 bases). This CDR3 is built from 15 residues. Trimming left V 9 bases short and J 0 bases short, with 14 bases between. Germline CDR1 SGHNT, CDR2 YENEEA. CDR3: CASTSSGTNTGELFF. The CDR3 DNA follows: TGTGCCAGTACATCTTCCGGGACGAACACCGGGGAGCTGTTTTTT.

The chain has TRBV25-1 and TRBJ2-2; D possibly corresponds to TRBD2 (5 bases). Looked up from germline, CDR1 is MGHDK and CDR2 is SYGVNS. V was pared by 1 base and J by 3 bases, with 6 bases between. The CDR3 has 14 amino acids. CDR3 DNA sequence: TGTGCCAGCAGTGAATTCGGGGACACCGGGGAGCTGTTTTTT. It translates to CASSEFGDTGELFF.

CDR3 nucleotides: TGTGCCAGTAGTGGGCAGTCAGGGTGGGAAGCTTTCTTT. This encodes CASSGQSGWEAFF. The chain carries TRBV19 and TRBJ1-1; TRBD1 might be the D (5 bases). Per germline, CDR1 LNHDA and CDR2 SQIVND (reference sequence). Trimming left V 5 bases short and J 8 bases short, with 15 bases between. The CDR3 covers 13 residues. Full variable domain (rest looked up from reference TRBV19 and TRBJ1-1): DGGITQSPKYLFRKEGQNVTLSCEQNLNHDAMYWYRQDPGQGLRLIYYSQIVNDFQKGDIAEGYSVSREKKESFPLTVTSAQKNPTAFYLCASSGQSGWEAFFGQGTRLTVV.

The V gene is TRBV19, the J gene TRBJ2-2; TRBD2 matches at 7 bases. CDR3 length: 17 amino acids. J gave up 4 bases and V 7 bases, and 15 bases lay outside the gene matches. Germline lookup yields CDR1 LNHDA and CDR2 SQIVND (reference sequence). CDR3 in amino acids: CASTAGVTVQVTGELFF. The CDR3 DNA is TGTGCCAGTACTGCGGGGGTGACAGTCCAGGTCACCGGGGAGCTGTTTTTT.

This clone was picked up a small number of times. The chain has TRBV7-2 and TRBJ1-5; D unclear. The germline V and J ends were trimmed by 3 bases and 0 bases, with 12 bases remaining between them. This CDR3 has 16 residues. The germline gives CDR1 SGHTA, CDR2 FQGNSA. CDR3 sequence (DNA): TGTGCCAGCAGCTTGCAGGTATCCTATAGCAATCAGCCCCAGCATTTT. This sequence encodes CASSLQVSYSNQPQHF.

This clone appeared a single time. V and J are TRBV7-3 and TRBJ2-1; 7 bases align to TRBD2. Germline V CDR1 and CDR2: SGHTA, FQGTGA. V dropped 4 bases and J dropped 9; count of bases not matched to a gene: 6. The CDR3 runs to 13 residues. CDR3 bases: TGTGCCAGCAGCTCTGGACTAGTCGTTGAGCAGTTCTTC. It translates to CASSSGLVVEQFF.

The chain has TRBV7-2 and TRBJ2-7, with 8 bases aligning to TRBD2. Trimming cost V 0 bases and J 2 bases; bases outside gene matches: 3. CDR3 length: 15 residues. Looked up from germline, CDR1 is SGHTA and CDR2 is FQGNSA. The CDR3 nucleotides read TGTGCCAGCAGCTTAGCGATCGGGGGGGCCTACGAGCAGTACTTC. This codes for CASSLAIGGAYEQYF.

The table lists this clone with a few counts. The chain's CDR3 is CASSGYSGGDYTDTQYF. The DNA of the CDR3 is TGTGCCAGCAGCGGATATAGCGGGGGGGATTATACAGATACGCAGTATTTT. This chain uses TRBV7-2 with TRBJ2-3; 11 nucleotides line up with TRBD2. CDR1 is SGHTA, CDR2 FQGNSA, per germline. J gave up 3 bases and V 5 bases, and 10 bases lay outside the gene matches. The CDR3 consists of 17 residues.

This chain joins TRBV5-8 and TRBJ2-3; 7 bases line up with TRBD2. Germline CDR1 and CDR2: SGHTS and YDEGEE. The CDR3 covers 15 residues. V trimming: 4 bases; J trimming: 1 base; junction bases outside the gene matches: 6. Here the CDR3 reads CASSHRAGGTDTQYF. In DNA, the CDR3 is TGTGCCAGCAGCCATAGGGCGGGGGGCACAGATACGCAGTATTTT.

The gene calls are TRBV11-2 and TRBJ1-2, with TRBD1 matching over 7 bases. J gave up 3 bases and V 5 bases, and 9 bases lay outside the gene matches. Looked up from germline, CDR1 is SGHAT and CDR2 is FQNNGV. The CDR3 has 15 residues. Here the CDR3 reads CASSNNQGVYYGYTF. CDR3 coding DNA: TGTGCCAGCAGCAACAATCAGGGGGTATACTATGGCTACACCTTC. The full variable domain, completed using reference TRBV11-2 and TRBJ1-2, is EAGVAQSPRYKIIEKRQSVAFWCNPISGHATLYWYQQILGQGPKLLIQFQNNGVVDDSQLPKDRFSAERLKGVDSTLKIQPAKLEDSAVYLCASSNNQGVYYGYTFGSGTRLTVV.

This clone has more than one count but fewer than ten. The chain employs TRBV18 and TRBJ1-1; 7 bases match TRBD1. CDR1 is KGHSH, CDR2 LQKENI, per germline. V trimming: 2 bases; J trimming: 2 bases; junction bases outside the gene matches: 11. CDR3 length equals 17 residues. The CDR3 sequence is CASSPRFGTDENTEAFF. CDR3 nucleotides: TGTGCCAGCTCACCAAGGTTCGGGACAGACGAAAACACTGAAGCTTTCTTT. The full variable domain, in which reference TRBV18 and TRBJ1-1 provide the parts outside the CDR3, is NAGVMQNPRHLVRRRGQEARLRCSPMKGHSHVYWYRQLPEEGLKFMVYLQKENIIDESGMPKERFSAEFPKEGPSILRIQQVVRGDSAAYFCASSPRFGTDENTEAFFGQGTRLTVV.